Following are 26 T cell receptor beta chains from one sample sequenced in a study of blood T cells in healthy people across ages (dated by TCRdb to between 2015 and 2016). Library preparation employed 5' RACE. The sample was run on an Illumina HiSeq 2500. A second about 6 to 11 cycle PCR used a sample-barcoded 5' primer and a J-beta primer mix. TCRdb redid the processing of the public reads, applying fastp at Q25 and MiXCR, and retained in-frame beta chains. CDR3 protein duplicates are merged, each entry listing the most common genes and DNA. In this sample the table shows fewer than 1,200,000 distinct CDR3 sequences, roughly a quarter of which occur a single time. The top ten constitute approximately 0.79% of the sample. The same data also contributed to another study, on T cells of mothers and their children.

The sequenced sample was blood. The receptors were sampled from a girl aged 2-10 years in good health.

The V gene is TRBV7-2, the J gene TRBJ1-2; D remains ambiguous. Trimming cost V 9 bases and J 1 base, with 12 bases left between them. Per the germline V gene, CDR1 is SGHTA and CDR2 is FQGNSA. The CDR3 is made up of 13 amino acids. The CDR3 is CASQGWDNYGYTF. In nucleotides, the CDR3 is TGTGCCAGTCAAGGATGGGATAACTATGGCTACACCTTC.

This clonotype was observed a few times. V and J are TRBV20-1 and TRBJ1-2; D gene ambiguous. CDR1 DFQATT and CDR2 SNEGSKA come from the germline V gene (reference sequence). Between the trimmed V and J ends, which lost 5 bases and 3 bases, there was a span of 13 bases. The CDR3 consists of 13 residues. The CDR3 nucleotides are TGCAGTGCTGCTGGCCTACGGCACTATGGCTACACCTTC. Translated: CSAAGLRHYGYTF.

The chain has TRBV27 and TRBJ2-1; TRBD2 aligns across 7 bases. The DNA end favors TRBJ2-7, so the J call may be wrong. This CDR3 is 15 amino acids long. The germline gives CDR1 MNHEY, CDR2 SMNVEV (reference sequence). CDR3 amino acids: CASSLAASGKYEQYF. The CDR3 DNA follows: TGTGCCAGCAGTTTGGCGGCTAGCGGAAAATACGAGCAGTACTTC.

J is TRBJ2-7 and V is TRBV20-1; possibly TRBD1 or TRBD2 for D (5 bases each). With 3 bases removed from V and 6 bases from J, the gap between germline ends came to 12 bases. Germline V lookup: CDR1 DFQATT, CDR2 SNEGSKA (reference sequence). The CDR3 sequence is 12 residues long. The CDR3 region has the DNA TGCAGTGCTAGGGGGGAATCCGGCGAGCAGTACTTC. It specifies CSARGESGEQYF.

The chain carries TRBV16 and TRBJ1-2; tentatively, D is TRBD1 (5 bases). The CDR3 totals 12 residues. The V end lost 0 bases, the J end lost 13 bases, and 12 bases lay between the germline ends. The germline V gene has CDR1 KGHSY and CDR2 FQNENV. Here the CDR3 DNA reads TGTGCCAGCAGCCAATCGGACACGTACAGCACCTTC. It encodes CASSQSDTYSTF.

The chain combines TRBV4-3 with TRBJ1-3; D gene unclear. Trimming removed 0 bases from V and 5 bases from J, with 5 bases in between. Germline values: CDR1 LGHNA, CDR2 YSLEER. The CDR3 runs 13 residues. The DNA for the CDR3 is TGCGCCAGCAGCCAAGAGATAAGAAACACCATATATTTT. It codes for CASSQEIRNTIYF.

The chain combines TRBV20-1 with TRBJ2-1; D remains unclear. Looked up from germline, CDR1 is DFQATT and CDR2 is SNEGSKA (reference sequence). This CDR3 has 13 amino acids. V was clipped by 0 bases and J by 8 bases, with 11 bases between them. CDR3 residues: CSARDRAHYEQFF. In DNA, the CDR3 is TGCAGTGCTAGAGATCGTGCCCATTATGAGCAGTTCTTC.

This clonotype occurred a few times. The chain joins TRBV15 to TRBJ2-7; perhaps TRBD2 as D (6 bases). The CDR3 is made up of 14 amino acids. Germline V CDR1 and CDR2: LNHNV, YYDKDF (reference sequence). V was clipped by 3 bases and J by 4 bases, with 13 bases between them. CDR3 loop: CATSREGLGYEQYF. As DNA, the CDR3 is TGTGCCACCAGCAGGGAGGGCTTAGGGTACGAGCAGTACTTC.

The J gene is TRBJ1-2, the V gene TRBV20-1; D uncertain. V was clipped by 3 bases and J by 8 bases, with 10 bases between them. Germline CDR1 DFQATT, CDR2 SNEGSKA (reference sequence). This CDR3 has 11 residues. The CDR3 sequence: CSARTSPGYTF. CDR3 DNA sequence: TGCAGTGCTAGGACTTCGCCCGGCTACACCTTC.

This clonotype showed up just a few times. The gene calls are TRBV4-1 and TRBJ2-3; TRBD2 aligns across 8 bases. This CDR3 is built from 16 residues. CDR1 is MGHRA and CDR2 is YSYEKL in the germline V gene. V lost 0 bases and J lost 2; bases outside the gene matches: 4. The CDR3 nucleotides read TGCGCCAGCAGCCAAGATCATAGCGGGAACACAGATACGCAGTATTTT. Translated: CASSQDHSGNTDTQYF.

The rearrangement joins TRBV12-3 or TRBV12-4 to TRBJ2-2; the D call may be TRBD1 or TRBD2 (6 bases each). V was cut by 3 bases and J by 5 bases, with 13 bases left in between. The CDR3 contains 15 residues. The CDR3 region has the DNA TGTGCCAGCAGTTTGGTCGGGGGCCAGACCGGGGAGCTGTTTTTT. Encoded protein: CASSLVGGQTGELFF.

Many counts were recorded for this clonotype. The chain couples TRBV15 to TRBJ2-2, with D tentatively TRBD1 (6 bases). V dropped 8 bases and J dropped 6 bases, with 16 bases sitting between them. The CDR3 contains 14 residues. Germline V gives CDR1 LNHNV, CDR2 YYDKDF (reference sequence). CDR3 bases: TGTGCCACCGGCCGGGACATTGGATCCGGGGAGCTGTTTTTT. It codes for CATGRDIGSGELFF.

The gene calls are TRBV29-1 and TRBJ2-7, with 8 bases aligning to TRBD1. J gave up 3 bases and V 6 bases, and 4 bases lay outside the gene matches. Germline CDR1 SQVTM, CDR2 ANQGSEA. The CDR3 covers 12 residues. The CDR3 spells CSVRTGNYEQYF. As DNA, the CDR3 is TGCAGCGTACGGACAGGGAACTACGAGCAGTACTTC.

This clonotype was seen more than once but under ten times. V gene TRBV7-9 combines with J gene TRBJ1-1; possible D gene TRBD1, 5 bases. CDR3 length: 13 amino acids. The germline V gene has CDR1 SEHNR and CDR2 FQNEAQ (reference sequence). Trimming stripped 7 bases from V and 1 base from J, with 10 bases between. The CDR3: CASNFQGNTEAFF. The CDR3 DNA follows: TGTGCCAGCAACTTCCAGGGGAACACTGAAGCTTTCTTT.

The chain carries TRBV20-1 and TRBJ2-1, with TRBD1 identical over 7 bases. The CDR3 extends over 18 amino acids. Losses at the gene ends were 6 bases for V and 4 bases for J; bases not matched to a gene: 21. Germline V gives CDR1 DFQATT, CDR2 SNEGSKA (reference sequence). The CDR3 loop reads CSAGLDRVYVRGYNEQFF. Written as DNA, the CDR3 is TGCAGTGCCGGATTAGACAGGGTATACGTACGCGGGTACAATGAGCAGTTCTTC.

J is TRBJ2-5 and V is TRBV7-8; D ambiguous. The CDR3 totals 14 residues. Germline V gives CDR1 SGHVS, CDR2 FQNEAQ. V was trimmed by 3 bases and J by 4 bases, leaving 12 bases between them. This chain's CDR3 is CASSFLRGRETQYF. The DNA for the CDR3 is TGTGCCAGCAGCTTTTTACGTGGCCGAGAGACCCAGTACTTC.

This clonotype was counted a few times. The rearrangement uses TRBV11-2 and TRBJ2-3, with 8 bases lining up with TRBD2. The J segment lost 5 bases and the V segment lost 4 bases, leaving 5 bases of the junction unmatched. The germline V gene encodes CDR1 SGHAT and CDR2 FQNNGV. The CDR3 runs to 14 residues. The CDR3 DNA reads TGTGCCAGCAGCTCCGGGACTAGTGTAGATACGCAGTATTTT. It translates to CASSSGTSVDTQYF.

V usage is TRBV29-1 and J usage is TRBJ1-2; D is unclear. Germline V gene sequence: CDR1 SQVTM, CDR2 ANQGSEA. Deletions cut 3 bases from V and 6 bases from J, with 8 bases between. This CDR3 has 11 amino acids. The CDR3 DNA follows: TGCAGCGTTGAGTCGGGGAATGGCTACACCTTC. It encodes CSVESGNGYTF.

The chain is built from TRBV6-1 and TRBJ1-1; TRBD1 matches at 7 bases. Looked up from germline, CDR1 is MNHNS and CDR2 is SASEGT. V shed 1 base and J 6 bases; nucleotides not matched to a gene: 5. The CDR3 covers 14 residues. In DNA, the CDR3 is TGTGCCAGCAGTGAAGTCGGACAGGACGCTGAAGCTTTCTTT. It is translated as CASSEVGQDAEAFF.

This clonotype was seen only a few times. The V call is TRBV20-1, the J call TRBJ2-5, with TRBD1 identical over 9 bases. The germline CDR1 and CDR2 sequences are DFQATT and SNEGSKA (reference sequence). The CDR3 covers 16 residues. CDR3 residues: CSAEQPGGTGSETQYF. CDR3 nucleotide sequence: TGCAGCGCTGAGCAACCTGGGGGGACAGGGAGTGAGACCCAGTACTTC.

As DNA, the CDR3 is TGCAGTGCTAGTGGGACAGTATCGAACGTTCGAAAAGAGACCCAGTACTTC. It yields the protein CSASGTVSNVRKETQYF. The rearrangement links TRBV20-1 to TRBJ2-5; 7 positions match TRBD1. V shed 3 bases and J 3 bases; nucleotides not matched to a gene: 16. The CDR3 loop spans 17 amino acids. CDR1 and CDR2 (germline): DFQATT, SNEGSKA (reference sequence).

This chain joins TRBV4-3 and TRBJ2-5; D may match TRBD1 or TRBD2 (6 bases each). V was clipped by 0 bases and J by 5 bases, with 16 bases between them. Germline V gene lookup returns CDR1 LGHNA and CDR2 YSLEER. The CDR3 contains 16 residues. CDR3 protein: CASSQDRTGAGETQYF. The CDR3 DNA reads TGCGCCAGCAGCCAAGATCGAACGGGGGCAGGGGAGACCCAGTACTTC.

This clonotype was detected only a few times. V is TRBV5-5 and J is TRBJ2-7; TRBD2 might be the D (6 bases). The CDR3 has 13 residues. V was trimmed by 6 bases and J by 3 bases, leaving 13 bases between them. Germline V gene data show CDR1 as SGHKS and CDR2 as YYEKEE (reference sequence). Written as DNA, the CDR3 is TGTGCCAGCACTATGCGGGATCACTACGAGCAGTACTTC. Translating it yields CASTMRDHYEQYF.

This clonotype has a handful of counts. The chain carries TRBV7-9 and TRBJ2-7, with TRBD1 matching over 8 bases. Trimming removed 1 base from V and 6 bases from J; junction bases left unmatched: 8. The CDR3 has 15 residues. The germline CDR1 and CDR2 sequences are SEHNR and FQNEAQ (reference sequence). The DNA for the CDR3 is TGTGCCAGCAGCTTAGTGGCGACAGGGGCGGCCGAGCAGTACTTC. This translates into CASSLVATGAAEQYF.

This clonotype has only a few counts. This chain links TRBV20-1 with TRBJ2-1; D not certain. This CDR3 contains 15 residues. In germline, CDR1 is DFQATT, CDR2 SNEGSKA (reference sequence). Trimming stripped 1 base from V and 0 bases from J, with 10 bases between. As DNA, the CDR3 is TGCAGTGCTAGAGTGGTGGATAGCTCCTACAATGAGCAGTTCTTC. Translation gives CSARVVDSSYNEQFF.

This clonotype has a handful of counts. The rearrangement uses TRBV28 and TRBJ2-5, with TRBD1 matching 11 bases. TRBJ2-1 matches the DNA end more closely, so the J call is doubtful. The CDR3 has 15 amino acids. Germline V CDR1 and CDR2: MDHEN, SYDVKM. CDR3 protein: CASSQNRDRGSEQFF. The CDR3 DNA is TGTGCCAGCAGTCAGAACCGGGACAGGGGGTCTGAGCAGTTCTTC.